Sequencing of this T cell receptor (beta chain) was carried out in a study of breast tumors, draining lymph nodes, adjacent tissues. TCRdb fed the multiplex PCR reads into MiXCR, producing one record per CDR3 protein. The sample lists tens of thousands of distinct CDR3 sequences; 60% to 70% were seen once. As for this clonotype: Its antigen is not identified.

Germline CDR1 DFQATT, CDR2 SNEGSKA (reference sequence). CDR3 length: 16 residues. V shed 6 bases and J shed 10 bases, with 25 bases lying between them. Whole-study results and caveats: Tumor T cell lymph node origin was a supported hypothesis, not proven. The data were judged consistent with most tumor T cells coming from lymph node and expanding in tumor. Tumors had less TCR diversity than lymph nodes, more than nontumor tissue. Tumor and nontumor repertoires were significantly more similar in luminal-like than in basal-like breast cancer.

This TCR came from a female donor with breast cancer. Some clones in this sample may be carry-over from other donors' samples. Sequenced input: breast tumor tissue. J is TRBJ1-6 and V is TRBV20-1, with D unresolved. The CDR3, as DNA: TGCAGTGCCACTAGAGGGAGTCGGGTTTTCGGCTCACCCCTCCACTTT. Translating gives CSATRGSRVFGSPLHF.